Listed here are 28 T cell receptor beta chains from one sample, sequenced in a study of shared clonotypes between healthy human individuals. TCRdb's copy holds only in-frame clones and misses some; the assay was immunoSEQ multiplex PCR. The sample lists about 1 million clones, about 75% occurring once. Sequencing input: memory CD4+ T cells sorted from blood. Described subset: CD45RA-negative fraction. Receptors were obtained from a man in his late teens or twenties in good health.

The chain carries TRBV14 and TRBJ1-1; D remains ambiguous. The CDR3 sequence is 12 residues long. CDR1 is SGHDN and CDR2 is FVKESK in the germline V gene. V dropped 1 base and J dropped 9 bases, with 9 bases sitting between them. The CDR3 DNA is TGTGCCAGCAGCCAAGTACCGACGAAAGCTTTCTTT. Encoded protein: CASSQVPTKAFF. Full variable domain (remainder filled in from reference TRBV14 and TRBJ1-1): EAGVTQFPSHSVIEKGQTVTLRCDPISGHDNLYWYRRVMGKEIKFLLHFVKESKQDESGMPNNRFLAERTGGTYSTLKVQPAELEDSGVYFCASSQVPTKAFFGQGTRLTVV.

In its sample, this clone was seen a few times. The chain couples TRBV11-2 to TRBJ1-1, with 7 bases matching TRBD1. The CDR3 is 16 amino acids. Germline assignment: CDR1 SGHAT and CDR2 FQNNGV. J gave up 0 bases and V 5 bases, and 9 bases lay outside the gene matches. The DNA of the CDR3 is TGTGCCAGCAGCACCCGGACAGGACCCATGAACACTGAAGCTTTCTTT. Its translation is CASSTRTGPMNTEAFF.

The CDR3 is CASSFGSHSGNTIYF. In DNA, the CDR3 is TGTGCCAGCAGCTTTGGTTCGCACTCTGGAAACACCATATATTTT. This chain uses TRBV13 with TRBJ1-3; D call uncertain. The length of the CDR3 is 15 residues. CDR1 PRHDT and CDR2 FYEKMQ come from the germline V gene (reference sequence). Trimming pared 3 bases from V and 0 bases from J, leaving 9 bases between.

This rearrangement joins TRBV18 to TRBJ2-3, with TRBD2 identical over 8 bases. The CDR3 runs 16 residues. The germline CDR1 and CDR2 sequences are KGHSH and LQKENI. V was clipped by 3 bases and J by 7 bases; unmatched bases: 12. This chain's CDR3 is CASSPPGGGGINTQYF. The DNA of the CDR3 is TGTGCCAGCTCACCTCCGGGCGGCGGGGGGATTAATACGCAGTATTTT. Complete variable domain (other parts from reference TRBV18 and TRBJ2-3): NAGVMQNPRHLVRRRGQEARLRCSPMKGHSHVYWYRQLPEEGLKFMVYLQKENIIDESGMPKERFSAEFPKEGPSILRIQQVVRGDSAAYFCASSPPGGGGINTQYFGPGTRLTVL.

V usage is TRBV25-1 and J usage is TRBJ1-2; 11 positions match TRBD1. The CDR3 loop spans 15 amino acids. In germline, CDR1 is MGHDK, CDR2 SYGVNS. Unmatched junction bases numbered 5, after V lost 3 bases and J lost 5 bases. The CDR3 sequence is CASSDTGTGGYGYTF. CDR3 sequence (DNA): TGTGCCAGCAGTGATACCGGGACAGGGGGGTATGGCTACACCTTC.

The V call is TRBV27, the J call TRBJ2-7; D may be TRBD2 (5 bases). V was clipped by 6 bases and J by 3 bases, with 12 bases between them. This CDR3 is 13 amino acids long. CDR1 and CDR2 from the germline V gene are MNHEY and SMNVEV (reference sequence). The DNA for the CDR3 is TGTGCCAGCAGACCCCCGGGGTACTACGAGCAGTACTTC. Amino acid sequence: CASRPPGYYEQYF.

The chain combines TRBV28 with TRBJ1-5; D is uncertain. V was trimmed by 6 bases and J by 7 bases, leaving 10 bases between them. The germline V gene encodes CDR1 MDHEN and CDR2 SYDVKM. The CDR3 is 12 amino acids. CDR3 sequence: CASRALGQPQHF. The CDR3 nucleotides are TGTGCCAGCAGGGCCTTGGGACAGCCCCAGCATTTT.

This clone was seen a single time. The chain links TRBV10-3 to TRBJ2-7, with D perhaps being TRBD1 or TRBD2 (5 bases each). CDR3 size: 14 residues. The V gene lost 11 bases and the J gene lost 0 bases, with 17 bases spanning the gap. Looked up from germline, CDR1 is ENHRY and CDR2 is SYGVKD. The CDR3 DNA sequence: TGTGCCGCTACCGGGACGGGGAGCTCCTACGAGCAGTACTTC. This translates into CAATGTGSSYEQYF.

J is TRBJ2-7 and V is TRBV7-9; 10 bases match TRBD1. Per the germline V gene, CDR1 is SEHNR and CDR2 is FQNEAQ (reference sequence). The V segment lost 1 base and the J segment 6 bases; nucleotides outside the gene matches: 9. This CDR3 has 16 amino acids. DNA of the CDR3: TGTGCCAGCAGCTTAGTGACCGGGACAGGGGCCCGCGAGCAGTACTTC. Amino acid sequence: CASSLVTGTGAREQYF. The full variable domain, rest sourced from reference TRBV7-9 and TRBJ2-7, is DTGVSQNPRHKITKRGQNVTFRCDPISEHNRLYWYRQTLGQGPEFLTYFQNEAQLEKSRLLSDRFSAERPKGSFSTLEIQRTEQGDSAMYLCASSLVTGTGAREQYFGPGTRLTVT.

The rearrangement links TRBV28 to TRBJ2-7, with TRBD1 matching over 9 bases. J was trimmed by 6 bases and V by 7 bases; bases with no gene match: 10. CDR1 and CDR2 (germline): MDHEN, SYDVKM. The CDR3 spans 14 residues. Written as DNA, the CDR3 is TGTGCCAGCAACCACGGACAGGGGAAGGGCGAGCAGTACTTC. Encoded protein: CASNHGQGKGEQYF. Looking up the rest from reference TRBV28 and TRBJ2-7 gives the full variable domain: DVKVTQSSRYLVKRTGEKVFLECVQDMDHENMFWYRQDPGLGLRLIYFSYDVKMKEKGDIPEGYSVSREKKERFSLILESASTNQTSMYLCASNHGQGKGEQYFGPGTRLTVT.

The V and J genes are TRBV6-1 and TRBJ1-2; D unresolved. The germline V and J ends were trimmed by 7 bases and 8 bases, with 11 bases remaining between them. The CDR3 extends over 11 amino acids. The germline V gene encodes CDR1 MNHNS and CDR2 SASEGT. CDR3 DNA sequence: TGTGCCAGCACGGACCGGTACGGCTACACCTTC. It is translated as CASTDRYGYTF.

The chain uses TRBV2 and TRBJ2-4; maybe TRBD2 (5 bases). The germline V and J ends were trimmed by 6 bases and 1 base, with 22 bases remaining between them. Per germline, CDR1 SNHLY and CDR2 FYNNEI. The CDR3 spans 18 residues. The CDR3 nucleotides are TGTGCCAGCAGGGGGATCGAGGGCCGGACCCGTGCCAAAAACATTCAGTACTTC. This gives the protein CASRGIEGRTRAKNIQYF.

The rearrangement links TRBV7-9 to TRBJ1-4, with no clear D. In germline, CDR1 is SEHNR, CDR2 FQNEAQ (reference sequence). CDR3 length equals 12 residues. The germline V and J ends were trimmed by 5 bases and 7 bases, with 8 bases remaining between them. CDR3: CASSPSTEKLFF. CDR3 nucleotides: TGTGCCAGCAGCCCCTCGACTGAAAAACTGTTTTTT. The full variable domain, completed using reference TRBV7-9 and TRBJ1-4, is DTGVSQNPRHKITKRGQNVTFRCDPISEHNRLYWYRQTLGQGPEFLTYFQNEAQLEKSRLLSDRFSAERPKGSFSTLEIQRTEQGDSAMYLCASSPSTEKLFFGSGTQLSVL.

The rearrangement links TRBV7-2 to TRBJ1-2; D is uncertain. V lost 5 bases and J lost 9, with 22 bases in between. This CDR3 is built from 15 residues. The germline V gene encodes CDR1 SGHTA and CDR2 FQGNSA. In nucleotides, the CDR3 is TGTGCCAGCAGCCCAGCGCAGGCAGGCCGCCACAGCTACACCTTC. It encodes CASSPAQAGRHSYTF.

This rearrangement joins TRBV7-9 to TRBJ1-2; D may be TRBD1 (5 bases). Germline V gives CDR1 SEHNR, CDR2 FQNEAQ (reference sequence). The V and J ends lost 3 bases and 7 bases respectively, with 21 bases between them. The CDR3 is 16 residues long. The DNA for the CDR3 is TGTGCCAGCAGCTTTACCTCCTGGTTGGGGGGACTTGGCTACACCTTC. This sequence encodes CASSFTSWLGGLGYTF. The whole variable domain, filled in from reference TRBV7-9 and TRBJ1-2, reads DTGVSQNPRHKITKRGQNVTFRCDPISEHNRLYWYRQTLGQGPEFLTYFQNEAQLEKSRLLSDRFSAERPKGSFSTLEIQRTEQGDSAMYLCASSFTSWLGGLGYTFGSGTRLTVV.

V is TRBV10-1 and J is TRBJ2-1, with no clear D. Between the trimmed V and J ends, which lost 8 bases and 2 bases, there was a span of 4 bases. From germline, CDR1 is WNHNN and CDR2 SYGVQD (reference sequence). The CDR3 loop spans 11 amino acids. For the CDR3, the DNA is TGCGCCAGCGGGGCCTACAATGAGCAGTTCTTC. Its translation: CASGAYNEQFF.

This clone showed up just a few times. The chain uses TRBV6-5 and TRBJ1-1, with no clear D. The V gene's germline CDR1 is MNHEY and CDR2 SVGAGI. Trimming took off 2 bases at V and 8 bases at J, with 6 bases between the two ends. CDR3 size: 11 residues. The CDR3 region has the DNA TGTGCCAGCAGTTACAGTGGAGAAGCTTTCTTT. Encoded protein: CASSYSGEAFF.

This chain uses TRBV6-5 with TRBJ1-2; TRBD1 agrees at 8 bases. This CDR3 spans 13 amino acids. Germline values: CDR1 MNHEY, CDR2 SVGAGI. V was pared by 5 bases and J by 4 bases, with 3 bases of the junction left unmatched. The CDR3 DNA reads TGTGCCAGCAGTCCGACAGGGGCCTATGGCTACACCTTC. It specifies CASSPTGAYGYTF.

The chain couples TRBV28 to TRBJ1-5; 7 bases match TRBD1. This CDR3 comprises 13 residues. Per the germline V gene, CDR1 is MDHEN and CDR2 is SYDVKM. V was pared by 7 bases and J by 4 bases, with 4 bases of the junction left unmatched. CDR3 nucleotide sequence: TGTGCCAGCATCAGGGGGGGGAATCAGCCCCAGCATTTT. Protein product: CASIRGGNQPQHF.

This chain links TRBV21-1 with TRBJ1-1. TRBV21-1 is a pseudogene. The CDR3 extends over 14 amino acids. In nucleotides, the CDR3 is TGTGCCAGCAGCAAAGGAGGCTCTGGGAGGAAAGCTTTCTTT. This codes for CASSKGGSGRKAFF.

This clone was observed a single time. The V and J genes are TRBV11-2 and TRBJ2-1; D not resolved. CDR3 size: 13 residues. Germline V gene sequence: CDR1 SGHAT, CDR2 FQNNGV. Trimming took off 5 bases at V and 9 bases at J, with 14 bases between the two ends. The CDR3 sequence: CASSIKGLGEQFF. DNA of the CDR3: TGTGCCAGCAGCATTAAGGGCCTGGGTGAGCAGTTCTTC.

This clone was counted between two and nine times. V usage is TRBV6-5 and J usage is TRBJ2-1; 10 bases match TRBD2. This CDR3 has 15 residues. The ends lost 8 bases at V and 2 bases at J; junction bases unmatched: 6. Germline CDR1 MNHEY, CDR2 SVGAGI. The CDR3 bases are TGTGCCAGCGGGGAGCGGGAGGGCCCCTACAATGAGCAGTTCTTC. This sequence encodes CASGEREGPYNEQFF.

The chain recombines TRBV6-1 with TRBJ1-2; D unclear. V lost 6 bases to trimming and J lost 10 bases, with 3 bases between them. The CDR3 covers 8 residues. Germline V gene sequence: CDR1 MNHNS, CDR2 SASEGT. The CDR3 here is CASSLYTF. CDR3 bases: TGTGCCAGCAGCCTCTACACCTTC.

The rearrangement joins TRBV4-2 to TRBJ1-4; a weak D match, TRBD1 (6 bases). Germline V gene data show CDR1 as LGHNA and CDR2 as YNFKEQ. The CDR3 is 19 amino acids. Trimming removed 0 bases at V and 0 bases at J, with 17 bases between. This CDR3 reads CASSQDPPGAVATNEKLFF. Written as DNA, the CDR3 is TGTGCCAGCAGCCAAGATCCGCCAGGGGCGGTAGCAACTAATGAAAAACTGTTTTTT.

The V call is TRBV5-4, the J call TRBJ2-3, with 7 positions matching TRBD2. The germline V gene encodes CDR1 SGHNT and CDR2 YYREEE (reference sequence). The trim removed 4 bases at V and 0 bases at J, leaving 2 bases unmatched. The length of the CDR3 is 14 residues. The chain's CDR3 is CASSVSGSTDTQYF. DNA of the CDR3: TGTGCCAGCAGCGTTAGCGGGAGCACAGATACGCAGTATTTT.

This clone appeared a single time. Other DNA sequences within the sample encode an identical CDR3. The rearrangement joins TRBV20-1 to TRBJ2-7; no firm D call. V lost 0 bases, J lost 2 bases, and 2 bases lay in between. Germline assignment: CDR1 DFQATT and CDR2 SNEGSKA (reference sequence). The CDR3 runs 11 residues. The chain's CDR3 is CSARDPYEQYF. CDR3 nucleotides: TGCAGTGCTAGAGATCCCTACGAGCAGTACTTC.

The V and J genes are TRBV19 and TRBJ1-5, with 7 bases fitting TRBD1. CDR3 length equals 12 residues. Looked up from germline, CDR1 is LNHDA and CDR2 is SQIVND (reference sequence). With V trimmed by 11 bases and J by 5 bases, 6 bases remained unmatched. CDR3 sequence (DNA): TGTGCCGGGGGGACAGAGCATCAGCCCCAGCATTTT. Its protein is CAGGTEHQPQHF.

This clone is a singleton in its sample. This chain links TRBV6-6 with TRBJ1-1; TRBD1 matches at 12 bases. The CDR3 covers 16 residues. V was pared by 6 bases and J by 4 bases, with 9 bases of the junction left unmatched. Germline loops: CDR1 MNHNY, CDR2 SVGAGI (reference sequence). The CDR3 sequence: CASSPGQGALRTEAFF. Here the CDR3 DNA reads TGTGCCAGCAGCCCGGGACAGGGGGCGCTTCGCACTGAAGCTTTCTTT.